This record looks at one TCR beta chain sequence and its context. Antigen: not known. The data are from a study of graft-versus-host responses after intestinal transplantation. Study context: Recipients were given multivisceral, liver-intestinal, or isolated intestinal transplants. Induction using anti-thymocyte globulin, followed by tacrolimus and steroids for two to three years, was given to all recipients. Study outcomes and limitations: Recipient marrow showed GvH clones, some seen first in ileum or blood.

Between the trimmed V and J ends, which lost 7 bases and 4 bases, there was a span of 13 bases. Germline V lookup: CDR1 SNHLY, CDR2 FYNNEI. This CDR3 contains 13 residues. Clones were read by immunoSEQ multiplex PCR, and TCRdb kept only the in-frame ones, dropping some. The sample has about 70,000 clones, roughly 94% seen once. The receptor was isolated from a human donor who received an intestinal transplant. The sample was unstimulated CD8+ T cells sorted from spleen or lymph node cells, taken before intestinal transplant. The gene calls are TRBV2 and TRBJ1-2, with a tentative D call TRBD1 (5 bases). The CDR3 here is CASTQTEAYGYTF. CDR3 DNA: TGTGCCAGCACCCAGACAGAGGCCTATGGCTACACCTTC.